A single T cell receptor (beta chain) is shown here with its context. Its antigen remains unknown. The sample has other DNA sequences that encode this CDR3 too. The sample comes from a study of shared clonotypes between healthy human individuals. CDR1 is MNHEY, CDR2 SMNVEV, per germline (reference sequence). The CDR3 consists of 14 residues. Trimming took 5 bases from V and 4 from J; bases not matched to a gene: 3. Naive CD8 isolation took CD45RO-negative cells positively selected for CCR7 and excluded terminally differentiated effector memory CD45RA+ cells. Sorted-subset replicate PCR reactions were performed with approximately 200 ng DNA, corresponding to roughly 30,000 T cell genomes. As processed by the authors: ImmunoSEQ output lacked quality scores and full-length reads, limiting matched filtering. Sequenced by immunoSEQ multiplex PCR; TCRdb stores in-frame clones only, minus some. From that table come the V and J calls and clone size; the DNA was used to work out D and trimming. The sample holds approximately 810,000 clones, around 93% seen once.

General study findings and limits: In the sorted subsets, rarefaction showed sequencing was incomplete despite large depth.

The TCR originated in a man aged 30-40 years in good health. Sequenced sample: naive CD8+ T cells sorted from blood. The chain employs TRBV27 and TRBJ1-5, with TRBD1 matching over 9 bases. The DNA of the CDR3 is TGTGCCAGCAGTGCAGGACAGGGGAATCAGCCCCAGCATTTT. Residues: CASSAGQGNQPQHF.